The present entry profiles one T cell receptor (beta chain) with its context. Antigen unknown. The sample comes from a study of blood T cells in healthy people across ages. General study points: It was the long-lived donors that had more naive CD4+ cells and higher diversity than aged donors.

The study drew donors from healthy Caucasian individuals in Russia aged about 6 to 100. Primed by a sample-barcoded 5' primer and a J-beta primer mix, a second PCR proceeded for 7 to 11 cycles. TCRdb redid the calling of the 5' RACE reads with MiXCR, one entry per CDR3 protein. This sample has approximately 730,000 distinct CDR3 sequences, with 53% found just once. The specimen was blood. The TCR originated in an older man in good health.

CDR3 loop: CASSSRRIPSSYEQYF. In DNA, the CDR3 is TGTGCCAGCAGCTCCAGGCGGATCCCGAGCTCCTACGAGCAGTACTTC. The chain employs TRBV7-9 and TRBJ2-7; D uncertain. Germline values: CDR1 SEHNR, CDR2 FQNEAQ (reference sequence). V was trimmed by 4 bases and J by 0 bases, leaving 16 bases between them. CDR3 length: 16 residues.